This entry lists 25 T cell receptor beta chains sequenced from one sample in a study of blood T cell repertoires in COVID-19. The repertoire was sequenced with immunoSEQ multiplex PCR; TCRdb's copy has only in-frame clones and lacks some. Among roughly 80,000 clones listed, 80% were seen once. Source material: peripheral blood. The origin of the receptors is a man aged 60 to 69 with active or convalescent COVID-19.

The chain uses TRBV25-1 and TRBJ2-5; 12 bases are a match to TRBD1. After removal of 6 bases from V and 5 bases from J, the junction contained 7 bases not matched to a gene. This CDR3 has 15 amino acids. Germline CDR1 is MGHDK and CDR2 is SYGVNS. The CDR3 DNA follows: TGTGCCAGCAGCCGCCGGGACAGGGGGCGGGAGACCCAGTACTTC. This codes for CASSRRDRGRETQYF.

The chain has TRBV11-2 and TRBJ2-3, with a weak D call TRBD2 (6 bases). Deletions cut 5 bases from V and 10 bases from J, with 10 bases between. Germline lookup yields CDR1 SGHAT and CDR2 FQNNGV. The CDR3 covers 11 residues. Here the CDR3 DNA reads TGTGCCAGCAGCGAAGGAGGGCCGCAGTATTTT. Its protein product is CASSEGGPQYF. Drawing the rest from reference TRBV11-2 and TRBJ2-3, the complete variable domain is EAGVAQSPRYKIIEKRQSVAFWCNPISGHATLYWYQQILGQGPKLLIQFQNNGVVDDSQLPKDRFSAERLKGVDSTLKIQPAKLEDSAVYLCASSEGGPQYFGPGTRLTVL.

This chain joins TRBV7-7 and TRBJ2-3; D possibly corresponds to TRBD1 (6 bases). V was shortened by 9 bases and J by 1 base, with 11 bases between the two germline ends. This CDR3 region has 13 residues. From germline, CDR1 is SSHAT and CDR2 FNYEAQ (reference sequence). CDR3 nucleotides: TGTGCCAGTGCAGAGGGGGGCACAGATACGCAGTATTTT. Its protein product is CASAEGGTDTQYF.

For the CDR3, the DNA is TGTGCCAGCAGTGACGGGTGGGGCGGGGAGGAGACCCAGTACTTC. Its protein product is CASSDGWGGEETQYF. The genes are TRBV2 and TRBJ2-5; D possibly corresponds to TRBD2 (6 bases). V was clipped by 3 bases and J by 5 bases, with 16 bases between them. CDR3 length equals 15 residues. Germline-derived CDR1 and CDR2 are SNHLY and FYNNEI. The variable domain in full, with the rest retrieved from reference TRBV2 and TRBJ2-5, is EPEVTQTPSHQVTQMGQEVILRCVPISNHLYFYWYRQILGQKVEFLVSFYNNEISEKSEIFDDQFSVERPDGSNFTLKIRSTKLEDSAMYFCASSDGWGGEETQYFGPGTRLLVL.

The chain links TRBV3-1 (or the pseudogene TRBV3-2) to TRBJ2-2; D perhaps matches TRBD2 (5 bases). The V end lost 1 base, the J end lost 6 bases, and 6 bases lay between the germline ends. Germline V lookup: CDR1 LGHDT, CDR2 YNNKEL (reference sequence). The CDR3 totals 13 residues. Here the CDR3 DNA reads TGTGCCAGCAGCCAAGCCGGGGCCGGGGAGCTGTTTTTT. The encoded protein is CASSQAGAGELFF.

In this sample, this clone turned up once. V is TRBV3-1 (or the pseudogene TRBV3-2) and J is TRBJ2-7; 8 bases map to TRBD2. The CDR3 is 15 residues long. The V gene's germline CDR1 is LGHDT and CDR2 YNNKEL (reference sequence). With 3 bases clipped from V and 5 bases from J, the junction kept 9 bases outside the gene matches. CDR3 sequence reads: CASSHAAGGNDEQYF. CDR3 DNA sequence: TGTGCCAGCAGCCACGCCGCGGGGGGCAACGACGAGCAGTACTTC.

This chain links TRBV7-9 with TRBJ2-3; D is ambiguous. V lost 1 base and J 4 bases, leaving 12 bases between the germline ends. Germline V gene sequence: CDR1 SEHNR, CDR2 FQNEAQ (reference sequence). The CDR3 sequence is 15 residues long. The CDR3 bases are TGTGCCAGCAGCTTAGGGCCGCTCCCCGCAGATACGCAGTATTTT. Protein product: CASSLGPLPADTQYF.

This chain connects TRBV4-3 to TRBJ1-6; D ambiguous. Germline CDR1 LGHNA, CDR2 YSLEER. This CDR3 spans 16 amino acids. Trimming cost V 0 bases and J 7 bases, with 13 bases left between them. DNA of the CDR3: TGCGCCAGCAGCCAAGATGGGTCCTCGAGGAATTCACCCCTCCACTTT. Amino acid sequence: CASSQDGSSRNSPLHF.

V and J are TRBV7-2 and TRBJ1-1; 10 positions agree with TRBD1. Germline lookup yields CDR1 SGHTA and CDR2 FQGNSA. CDR3 length: 14 amino acids. J was trimmed by 7 bases and V by 5 bases; bases with no gene match: 7. The CDR3 reads CASSPDRGRLEAFF. The CDR3 bases are TGTGCCAGCAGCCCTGACAGGGGGCGGCTTGAAGCTTTCTTT. The variable domain in full, with the rest retrieved from reference TRBV7-2 and TRBJ1-1, is GAGVSQSPSNKVTEKGKDVELRCDPISGHTALYWYRQSLGQGLEFLIYFQGNSAPDKSGLPSDRFSAERTGGSVSTLTIQRTQQEDSAVYLCASSPDRGRLEAFFGQGTRLTVV.

Here the CDR3 DNA reads TGTGCCAGCAGTTTACGGGGGTCCACTGAAGCTTTCTTT. It specifies CASSLRGSTEAFF. This chain joins TRBV12-3 or TRBV12-4 and TRBJ1-1; possible D gene TRBD1, 5 bases. V lost 2 bases and J 4 bases, leaving 8 bases between the germline ends. The CDR3 sequence is 13 residues long.

On this clone itself: Other nucleotide sequences in the sample specify the same CDR3. This sequence joins TRBV2 and TRBJ2-7; D is ambiguous. Trimming took 3 bases from V and 3 from J, leaving 6 bases between them. This CDR3 is built from 12 residues. From germline, CDR1 is SNHLY and CDR2 FYNNEI. Here the CDR3 reads CASSDLFYEQYF. CDR3 DNA sequence: TGTGCCAGCAGTGATCTGTTCTACGAGCAGTACTTC.

The V and J genes are TRBV6-6 and TRBJ1-1; the match to TRBD1 covers 8 bases. Germline loops: CDR1 MNHNY, CDR2 SVGAGI (reference sequence). V shed 7 bases, J shed 3 bases, and the junction held 7 bases outside the gene matches. This CDR3 is built from 14 residues. The CDR3: CASTRQGTDTEAFF. The CDR3 DNA reads as TGTGCCAGCACCAGACAGGGGACTGACACTGAAGCTTTCTTT.

This clone has only one observation. The chain employs TRBV7-2 and TRBJ2-7; perhaps TRBD1 as D (5 bases). V was cut by 1 base and J by 2 bases, with 12 bases left in between. CDR1 SGHTA and CDR2 FQGNSA come from the germline V gene. This CDR3 has 15 residues. CDR3 sequence reads: CASSLGGSRAYEQYF. CDR3 in DNA: TGTGCCAGCAGCTTAGGAGGATCCAGGGCCTACGAGCAGTACTTC.

V and J are TRBV12-3 or TRBV12-4 and TRBJ2-1, with 8 bases matching TRBD2. With V trimmed by 7 bases and J by 12 bases, 5 bases remained unmatched. The CDR3 is 11 amino acids. This CDR3 is CASTVAGRQFF. The CDR3 nucleotides are TGTGCCAGCACTGTAGCGGGGAGGCAGTTCTTC.

This chain connects TRBV4-2 to TRBJ2-3, with 11 bases aligning to TRBD2. This CDR3 comprises 18 residues. V was pared by 4 bases and J by 4 bases, with 13 bases of the junction left unmatched. Germline CDR1 and CDR2: LGHNA and YNFKEQ. CDR3: CASSRPQGLAGGSDTQYF. As DNA, the CDR3 is TGTGCCAGCAGCCGCCCGCAGGGGCTAGCGGGGGGTTCAGATACGCAGTATTTT.

The chain couples TRBV19 to TRBJ2-7; no firm D call. In germline, CDR1 is LNHDA, CDR2 SQIVND (reference sequence). V was pared by 5 bases and J by 2 bases, with 13 bases between. The CDR3 is 14 residues long. The CDR3 DNA sequence: TGTGCCAGTAGTCCGCTATACCAAACCTACGAGCAGTACTTC. Its translation: CASSPLYQTYEQYF.

This sequence joins TRBV4-3 and TRBJ2-3; 10 positions match TRBD2. The CDR3 is 16 residues long. J lost 5 bases, V lost 0 bases, and 5 bases had no gene match. Germline lookup yields CDR1 LGHNA and CDR2 YSLEER. The CDR3 reads CASSQEASGGIDTQYF. The DNA for the CDR3 is TGCGCCAGCAGCCAAGAGGCTAGCGGGGGAATAGATACGCAGTATTTT.

This chain links TRBV5-1 with TRBJ1-1; 8 nucleotides agree with TRBD1. This CDR3 has 17 amino acids. CDR1 SGHRS and CDR2 YFSETQ come from the germline V gene. Unmatched junction bases numbered 10, after V lost 3 bases and J lost 0 bases. This CDR3 reads CASSYRTGSSMNTEAFF. For the CDR3, the DNA is TGCGCCAGCAGCTATCGGACAGGGAGCAGCATGAACACTGAAGCTTTCTTT.

This clone came up once. The J gene is TRBJ2-7, the V gene TRBV5-4; a possible D gene is TRBD1 (5 bases). The CDR3 length is 14 residues. Germline V lookup: CDR1 SGHNT, CDR2 YYREEE (reference sequence). The V end lost 1 base, the J end lost 0 bases, and 8 bases lay between the germline ends. The CDR3 loop reads CASSLQGSSYEQYF. DNA for the CDR3: TGTGCCAGCAGCTTGCAGGGAAGCTCCTACGAGCAGTACTTC.

The chain couples TRBV6-7 to TRBJ2-3; tentatively, D is TRBD1 (5 bases). TRBV6-7 is an ORF, and what it does is uncertain. The germline V and J ends were trimmed by 0 bases and 4 bases, with 14 bases remaining between them. CDR3 length: 16 residues. In DNA, the CDR3 is TGTGCCAGCAGTTACTCGGGCAGGGCAGGCGCAGATACGCAGTATTTT. It codes for CASSYSGRAGADTQYF.

This rearrangement joins TRBV6-2 or TRBV6-3 to TRBJ2-6; unclear D gene. This CDR3 is 14 amino acids long. V was clipped by 4 bases and J by 2 bases, with 6 bases between them. Germline CDR1 is MNHEY and CDR2 is SVGEGT. The CDR3 DNA reads TGTGCCAGCAGTTTTGGGCCTGGGGCCAACGTCCTGACTTTC. Amino acid sequence: CASSFGPGANVLTF.

V and J are TRBV5-1 and TRBJ2-5, with TRBD1 matching 9 bases. The V gene's germline CDR1 is SGHRS and CDR2 YFSETQ. The CDR3 runs 15 residues. J gave up 2 bases and V 4 bases, and 6 bases lay outside the gene matches. Written as DNA, the CDR3 is TGCGCCAGCAGCCTCGGACAGGGGTTTCAAGAGACCCAGTACTTC. Its translation: CASSLGQGFQETQYF.

The chain recombines TRBV7-8 with TRBJ1-2, with 11 bases that match TRBD1. This CDR3 has 16 amino acids. From germline, CDR1 is SGHVS and CDR2 FQNEAQ. The J segment lost 7 bases and the V segment lost 3 bases, leaving 10 bases of the junction unmatched. As DNA, the CDR3 is TGTGCCAGCAGCTTTAGGACAGGGGGCGATAAGGTTGGCTACACCTTC. Its translation: CASSFRTGGDKVGYTF.

Only one count was recorded for this clone. This sequence joins TRBV5-4 and TRBJ1-4; D perhaps matches TRBD1 (6 bases). The V gene's germline CDR1 is SGHNT and CDR2 YYREEE (reference sequence). The V gene lost 3 bases and the J gene lost 4 bases, with 10 bases spanning the gap. The CDR3 totals 14 residues. The DNA of the CDR3 is TGTGCCAGCAGCTCCGGACAGTATAATGAAAAACTGTTTTTT. Its translation: CASSSGQYNEKLFF.

The rearrangement uses TRBV7-2 and TRBJ2-2; 7 positions match TRBD2. Germline V lookup: CDR1 SGHTA, CDR2 FQGNSA. The CDR3 covers 17 residues. The trim removed 1 base at V and 0 bases at J, leaving 5 bases unmatched. The chain's CDR3 is CASSLVGRGANTGELFF. CDR3 DNA sequence: TGTGCCAGCAGCTTAGTGGGACGGGGGGCGAACACCGGGGAGCTGTTTTTT.